What follows are 29 T cell receptor beta chains derived from one specimen sequenced in a study of T cells in Graves' hyperthyroidism and ophthalmopathy. TCR beta CDR3 sequences were amplified from RNA transcripts. First-round RT-PCR targeting the TCR CDR3 was performed with the HTBI primer set. TCRdb reprocessed the multiplex PCR reads via MiXCR and lists one record per CDR3 protein. The sample includes 600,000 to 900,000 distinct CDR3 sequences, about 15% of them seen just once. The sample comprised blood. These receptors were obtained from a man between 18 and 29 years old with Graves' hyperthyroidism.

The chain carries TRBV7-9 and TRBJ1-1; TRBD1 is a possible D gene (5 bases). Trimming pared 0 bases from V and 1 base from J, leaving 12 bases between. Germline-derived CDR1 and CDR2 are SEHNR and FQNEAQ (reference sequence). CDR3 length: 16 amino acids. Written as DNA, the CDR3 is TGTGCCAGCAGCTTAGCCCGACAGACGGCGAACACTGAAGCTTTCTTT. Its translation: CASSLARQTANTEAFF.

The chain couples TRBV7-8 to TRBJ2-2; D is possibly TRBD1 (5 bases). Germline lookup yields CDR1 SGHVS and CDR2 FQNEAQ. The CDR3 totals 15 residues. V lost 3 bases and J 1 base, leaving 9 bases between the germline ends. The CDR3, as DNA: TGTGCCAGCAGCTTCCGCAGGGAGAACACCGGGGAGCTGTTTTTT. This encodes CASSFRRENTGELFF.

This clonotype has at least ten counts. The chain is built from TRBV2 and TRBJ1-5; D ambiguous. With 5 bases removed from V and 3 bases from J, the gap between germline ends came to 8 bases. This CDR3 region has 13 residues. Germline CDR1 and CDR2: SNHLY and FYNNEI. CDR3 region: CASSTQVNQPQHF. DNA for the CDR3: TGTGCCAGCAGTACACAAGTCAATCAGCCCCAGCATTTT.

The CDR3 is CASSLDRDPSSGANVLTF. The CDR3 DNA is TGTGCCAGCAGCCTCGACAGGGACCCCTCCTCTGGGGCCAACGTCCTGACTTTC. This chain connects TRBV13 to TRBJ2-6; 7 bases agree with TRBD1. Germline CDR1 is PRHDT and CDR2 is FYEKMQ (reference sequence). The junction had 10 bases not matched to a gene; V was cut back by 5 bases and J by 0 bases. CDR3 length: 18 residues. The whole variable domain, remainder taken from reference TRBV13 and TRBJ2-6, is AAGVIQSPRHLIKEKRETATLKCYPIPRHDTVYWYQQGPGQDPQFLISFYEKMQSDKGSIPDRFSAQQFSDYHSELNMSSLELGDSALYFCASSLDRDPSSGANVLTFGAGSRLTVL.

In nucleotides, the CDR3 is TGTGCCAGCAGCTTAGGCCTGGGGGGCGCGGTCACCGGGGAGCTGTTTTTT. Protein sequence: CASSLGLGGAVTGELFF. This sequence joins TRBV13 and TRBJ2-2; either TRBD1 or TRBD2 may supply D (6 bases each). The V gene's germline CDR1 is PRHDT and CDR2 FYEKMQ (reference sequence). Trimming stripped 0 bases from V and 4 bases from J, with 15 bases between. This CDR3 has 17 amino acids.

This clonotype was counted ten times or more. The chain joins TRBV20-1 to TRBJ2-1, with a tentative D call TRBD1 (6 bases). Germline CDR1 is DFQATT and CDR2 is SNEGSKA (reference sequence). The V and J ends lost 6 bases and 2 bases respectively, with 14 bases between them. This CDR3 region has 14 residues. The CDR3 reads CSAIWGPAYNEQFF. In DNA form, the CDR3 reads TGCAGTGCCATTTGGGGGCCTGCCTACAATGAGCAGTTCTTC.

The genes are TRBV12-3 or TRBV12-4 and TRBJ1-2; possible D gene TRBD1, 6 bases. V shed 6 bases and J shed 4 bases, with 18 bases lying between them. This CDR3 has 15 amino acids. CDR3 residues: CASSHGGRVGYGYTF. The DNA for the CDR3 is TGTGCCAGCAGCCACGGGGGGCGCGTAGGCTATGGCTACACCTTC.

There are many counts of this clonotype. This chain joins TRBV3-1 and TRBJ2-5, with 8 bases that match TRBD2. The germline V gene has CDR1 LGHDT and CDR2 YNNKEL (reference sequence). This CDR3 comprises 14 residues. Germline trimming cut 0 bases from V and 4 bases from J; bases unmatched to any gene: 1. The CDR3 DNA reads as TGTGCCAGCAGCCAAGAAGGACTAGCAGAGACCCAGTACTTC. Translated: CASSQEGLAETQYF.

The V and J genes are TRBV5-1 and TRBJ2-7, with D perhaps TRBD2 (6 bases). V gave up 0 bases and J gave up 4 bases, with 20 bases separating them. The CDR3 has 17 amino acids. The germline V gene has CDR1 SGHRS and CDR2 YFSETQ. The CDR3: CASSLDPPAIAGYEQYF. The CDR3 DNA is TGCGCCAGCAGCTTGGATCCCCCTGCAATCGCGGGGTACGAGCAGTACTTC.

This clonotype was seen a handful of times. The J gene is TRBJ2-7, the V gene TRBV4-3; D unresolved. CDR3 length: 16 amino acids. Germline lookup yields CDR1 LGHNA and CDR2 YSLEER. V dropped 2 bases and J dropped 0 bases, with 14 bases sitting between them. The DNA for the CDR3 is TGCGCCAGCAGCCAATCGGTGGAACAGTCCTCCTACGAGCAGTACTTC. It translates to CASSQSVEQSSYEQYF.

This clonotype was seen a few times. The J gene is TRBJ1-1, the V gene TRBV15; 8 nucleotides line up with TRBD1. The CDR3 is made up of 14 amino acids. Germline assignment: CDR1 LNHNV and CDR2 YYDKDF (reference sequence). The ends lost 4 bases at V and 6 bases at J; junction bases unmatched: 7. CDR3 region: CATSKTGGVSEAFF. The CDR3, as DNA: TGTGCCACCAGCAAAACAGGGGGGGTCTCTGAAGCTTTCTTT.

The chain couples TRBV5-1 to TRBJ1-2, with D perhaps matching TRBD1 (6 bases). The germline V gene encodes CDR1 SGHRS and CDR2 YFSETQ. The ends were cut back, 4 bases at V and 0 bases at J, with 10 bases in the middle. The CDR3 is 14 amino acids. CDR3 sequence (DNA): TGCGCCAGCAGCGGACAGTTCCCTAACTATGGCTACACCTTC. Amino acid sequence: CASSGQFPNYGYTF. The entire variable domain, with the rest obtained from reference TRBV5-1 and TRBJ1-2, is as follows: KAGVTQTPRYLIKTRGQQVTLSCSPISGHRSVSWYQQTPGQGLQFLFEYFSETQRNKGNFPGRFSGRQFSNSRSEMNVSTLELGDSALYLCASSGQFPNYGYTFGSGTRLTVV.

The chain carries TRBV4-2 and TRBJ1-6; D call uncertain. CDR3 length: 16 residues. CDR1 is LGHNA and CDR2 is YNFKEQ in the germline V gene. Trimming cost V 4 bases and J 5 bases, with 15 bases left between them. CDR3 nucleotide sequence: TGTGCCAGCAGCCCAATACTCGGACGGGATAATTCACCCCTCCACTTT. It specifies CASSPILGRDNSPLHF.

The table lists this clonotype with a few counts. This chain connects TRBV5-6 to TRBJ2-1, with TRBD2 matching 7 bases. The J segment lost 3 bases and the V segment lost 0 bases, leaving 12 bases of the junction unmatched. This CDR3 is 18 amino acids long. Germline CDR1 and CDR2: SGHDT and YYEEEE. The CDR3 loop reads CASSLGGRGPENYNEQFF. CDR3 DNA sequence: TGTGCCAGCAGCTTGGGCGGGAGAGGCCCCGAAAACTACAATGAGCAGTTCTTC.

Only a few counts were recorded for this clonotype. The rearrangement links TRBV6-1 to TRBJ1-2; no firm D call. With 4 bases removed from V and 7 bases from J, the gap between germline ends came to 13 bases. Germline CDR1 reads MNHNS; CDR2 reads SASEGT. The CDR3 consists of 13 residues. CDR3 amino acids: CASSAINPSGYTF. The DNA for the CDR3 is TGTGCCAGCAGTGCTATCAACCCATCTGGCTACACCTTC.

This clonotype was counted between two and nine times. One junction end does not reproduce the germline sequence, and a read error may be involved. The V call is TRBV11-2, the J call TRBJ1-2; maybe TRBD1 (5 bases). The CDR3 contains 13 residues. Germline lookup yields CDR1 SGHAT and CDR2 FQNNGV. CDR3 sequence (DNA): TGTGCCAGCAGCCCGAGGGGTAAAGATGGCCACACCTTC. Translated, it gives CASSPRGKDGHTF.

This clonotype was observed at least ten times. The rearrangement uses TRBV12-3 or TRBV12-4 and TRBJ2-5, with D tentatively TRBD2 (5 bases). This CDR3 is 15 amino acids long. The V and J ends lost 5 bases and 3 bases respectively, with 16 bases between them. The CDR3 DNA follows: TGTGCCAGCAGTCCTACGGGATCGGAGAAAGAGACCCAGTACTTC. As protein: CASSPTGSEKETQYF.

This clonotype was found many times. The chain is built from TRBV6-1 and TRBJ1-4, with a tentative D call TRBD1 (5 bases). CDR1 is MNHNS, CDR2 SASEGT, per germline. CDR3 length equals 15 residues. V shed 5 bases and J shed 2 bases, with 12 bases lying between them. Here the CDR3 reads CASSFSGHTNEKLFF. The CDR3 DNA is TGTGCCAGCAGTTTTTCGGGGCACACTAATGAAAAACTGTTTTTT.

This clonotype showed up many times. V is TRBV20-1 and J is TRBJ1-1; no firm D call. The CDR3 sequence is 15 residues long. V shed 0 bases and J shed 1 base, with 12 bases lying between them. CDR1 and CDR2 (germline): DFQATT, SNEGSKA (reference sequence). The CDR3 nucleotides are TGCAGTGCTAGAGATCCCTGGGAGGGGAACACTGAAGCTTTCTTT. It is translated as CSARDPWEGNTEAFF.

This clonotype showed up many times. The chain joins TRBV28 to TRBJ2-1; TRBD2 matches 10 bases. The J segment lost 2 bases and the V segment lost 6 bases, leaving 7 bases of the junction unmatched. Germline V CDR1 and CDR2: MDHEN, SYDVKM. The CDR3 totals 16 residues. Here the CDR3 reads CASSLNLAGAYNEQFF. The CDR3 bases are TGTGCCAGCAGCCTCAACCTAGCGGGAGCCTACAATGAGCAGTTCTTC.

This clonotype was picked up many times. The rearrangement uses TRBV11-3 and TRBJ2-3; the match to TRBD2 covers 7 bases. Germline-derived CDR1 and CDR2 are SGHNT and YENEEA. The CDR3 is made up of 16 amino acids. Losses at the gene ends were 5 bases for V and 3 bases for J; bases not matched to a gene: 11. The CDR3 bases are TGTGCCAGCAGCCACCTACTAGTGGGAGGGACAGATACGCAGTATTTT. Translation gives CASSHLLVGGTDTQYF.

V usage is TRBV29-1 and J usage is TRBJ2-7; 11 bases line up with TRBD2. The V and J ends lost 8 bases and 1 base, in that order; junction bases with no gene match: 7. This CDR3 is built from 14 residues. CDR1 is SQVTM and CDR2 is ANQGSEA in the germline V gene. The CDR3 loop reads CSTLLAGASYEQYF. The CDR3 DNA follows: TGCAGCACATTACTAGCGGGAGCGTCCTACGAGCAGTACTTC.

This clonotype showed up just a few times. The rearrangement uses TRBV20-1 and TRBJ1-1; 8 bases map to TRBD1. Germline-derived CDR1 and CDR2 are DFQATT and SNEGSKA (reference sequence). Trimming removed 2 bases from V and 11 bases from J; junction bases left unmatched: 13. The CDR3 extends over 14 amino acids. This CDR3 is CSARTGTGSIVAFF. CDR3 bases: TGCAGTGCTAGAACCGGGACAGGTTCAATAGTGGCTTTCTTT.

The chain recombines TRBV6-1 with TRBJ2-1; the match to TRBD2 covers 7 bases. The CDR3 runs to 17 residues. Germline CDR1 reads MNHNS; CDR2 reads SASEGT. J lost 4 bases, V lost 6 bases, and 15 bases had no gene match. The CDR3 spells CASRLLPTSERYNEQFF. The CDR3 DNA reads as TGTGCCAGCAGACTCCTCCCAACTAGCGAACGATACAATGAGCAGTTCTTC.

In this sample, this clonotype turned up a few times. The gene calls are TRBV10-3 and TRBJ2-3; 8 bases agree with TRBD2. V dropped 5 bases and J dropped 0; count of bases not matched to a gene: 7. From germline, CDR1 is ENHRY and CDR2 SYGVKD. CDR3 length: 16 amino acids. The CDR3 nucleotides are TGTGCCATCAGTCAACCCTTAGCGGGGAGCACAGATACGCAGTATTTT. Translation gives CAISQPLAGSTDTQYF.

There are a few counts of this clonotype. The chain couples TRBV7-9 to TRBJ1-2, with 10 bases aligning to TRBD1. After removal of 5 bases from V and 4 bases from J, the junction contained 7 bases not matched to a gene. Germline V CDR1 and CDR2: SEHNR, FQNEAQ (reference sequence). This CDR3 comprises 15 residues. DNA for the CDR3: TGTGCCAGCAGCGTCGGACAGGGGGGAGGCTATGGCTACACCTTC. This translates into CASSVGQGGGYGYTF.

This clonotype was recorded many times. The chain uses TRBV7-8 and TRBJ2-1; D uncertain. From germline, CDR1 is SGHVS and CDR2 FQNEAQ. This CDR3 has 15 amino acids. Between the trimmed V and J ends, which lost 1 base and 4 bases, there was a span of 11 bases. The CDR3 DNA reads as TGTGCCAGCAGCTTAGACGCGTCCCTTTACAATGAGCAGTTCTTC. Its translation is CASSLDASLYNEQFF.

This chain connects TRBV5-4 to TRBJ2-6; unclear D gene. Germline CDR1 and CDR2: SGHNT and YYREEE (reference sequence). The V end lost 1 base, the J end lost 0 bases, and 17 bases lay between the germline ends. The CDR3 is 19 residues long. The CDR3 sequence is CASSLPFGLTDSGANVLTF. In DNA, the CDR3 is TGTGCCAGCAGCTTGCCTTTTGGCCTAACAGACTCTGGGGCCAACGTCCTGACTTTC.

The chain carries TRBV28 and TRBJ1-6; D is uncertain. CDR3 size: 14 residues. The germline gives CDR1 MDHEN, CDR2 SYDVKM. The V end was cut by 5 bases, the J end by 10 bases, with 15 bases between. The CDR3 coding sequence is TGTGCCAGCAGTGCAGACCGAGGCCAGTCACCCCTCCACTTT. Translated, it gives CASSADRGQSPLHF.